Below, 30 T cell receptor beta chains from the same sample are listed, as sequenced in a study of shared clonotypes between healthy human individuals. Naive CD8 populations comprised CD45RO-negative cells positively selected for CCR7, excluding terminally differentiated effector memory CD45RA+ cells. Data came from immunoSEQ multiplex PCR; TCRdb stores just in-frame clones and leaves some out. The table includes around 2,100,000 clones, about 95% detected once. Sequencing input: naive CD8+ T cells sorted from blood. The receptors come from a man between 18 and 35 years old in good health.

The chain recombines TRBV27 with TRBJ2-7, with 10 positions matching TRBD2. V lost 7 bases, J lost 0 bases, and 6 bases stayed unmatched. CDR3 length equals 15 residues. Looked up from germline, CDR1 is MNHEY and CDR2 is SMNVEV (reference sequence). The CDR3 nucleotides read TGTGCCAGCAAGCCGGGACTAGCGCCCTCCTACGAGCAGTACTTC. Its translation: CASKPGLAPSYEQYF.

A remark on this clone: Other DNA sequences in the sample encode the same CDR3. This sequence joins TRBV5-6 and TRBJ2-7; 7 nucleotides match TRBD1. The trim removed 3 bases at V and 7 bases at J, leaving 4 bases unmatched. CDR3 length: 12 amino acids. The germline CDR1 and CDR2 sequences are SGHDT and YYEEEE. CDR3 nucleotide sequence: TGTGCCAGCAGCTCTACAGGGGATGAGCAGTACTTC. Amino acids: CASSSTGDEQYF.

A word on this clone: The sample contains more than one DNA sequence encoding this CDR3. V gene TRBV27 combines with J gene TRBJ2-7, with TRBD1 identical over 11 bases. The CDR3 covers 14 residues. The germline CDR1 and CDR2 sequences are MNHEY and SMNVEV (reference sequence). The V gene end was trimmed by 5 bases and the J gene end by 5 bases; junction bases not matched to a gene: 5. The CDR3 here is CASSPGTGGHEQYF. CDR3 DNA sequence: TGTGCCAGCAGTCCGGGGACAGGGGGACACGAGCAGTACTTC.

The V gene is TRBV9, the J gene TRBJ2-2; unclear D gene. The V and J ends lost 1 base and 5 bases respectively, with 9 bases between them. Germline V gene lookup returns CDR1 SGDLS and CDR2 YYNGEE. This CDR3 contains 14 residues. CDR3 residues: CASSVSDATGELFF. The CDR3 nucleotides are TGTGCCAGCAGCGTATCGGACGCGACCGGGGAGCTGTTTTTT.

The chain combines TRBV27 with TRBJ2-7; D remains ambiguous. The V end lost 3 bases, the J end lost 0 bases, and 12 bases lay between the germline ends. The CDR3 contains 15 residues. Per germline, CDR1 MNHEY and CDR2 SMNVEV (reference sequence). The CDR3 here is CASSFGRQYSYEQYF. The DNA for the CDR3 is TGTGCCAGCAGTTTTGGCAGGCAATACTCCTACGAGCAGTACTTC.

About this clone itself: Other DNA sequences in the same sample also yield this CDR3. V is TRBV11-2 and J is TRBJ2-7, with D perhaps TRBD1 (6 bases). In germline, CDR1 is SGHAT, CDR2 FQNNGV. Trimming removed 3 bases from V and 3 bases from J, with 15 bases in between. The CDR3 covers 15 residues. CDR3 DNA: TGTGCCAGCAGCTTGGGCCAGGGGTTTTTCTACGAGCAGTACTTC. Translated: CASSLGQGFFYEQYF.

The chain uses TRBV6-5 and TRBJ2-3, with TRBD2 matching 13 bases. V lost 9 bases to trimming and J lost 4 bases; unmatched junction nucleotides: 1. The length of the CDR3 is 13 residues. CDR1 is MNHEY, CDR2 SVGAGI, per germline. CDR3 residues: CASGLAGADTQYF. CDR3 in DNA: TGTGCCAGTGGACTAGCGGGAGCAGATACGCAGTATTTT.

V is TRBV4-1 and J is TRBJ2-7; perhaps TRBD1 as D (6 bases). Germline V gene data show CDR1 as MGHRA and CDR2 as YSYEKL. This CDR3 region has 14 residues. V was trimmed by 4 bases and J by 0 bases, leaving 10 bases between them. The CDR3 spells CASSRGQSSYEQYF. The CDR3 DNA sequence: TGCGCCAGCAGCCGCGGACAGAGCTCCTACGAGCAGTACTTC.

The chain employs TRBV4-3 and TRBJ2-1; 7 bases line up with TRBD2. This CDR3 region has 16 residues. The germline V gene has CDR1 LGHNA and CDR2 YSLEER. The V segment lost 4 bases and the J segment 6 bases; nucleotides outside the gene matches: 12. The CDR3 sequence: CASSPSGGIGGNEQFF. Here the CDR3 DNA reads TGCGCCAGCAGCCCATCCGGGGGGATAGGTGGCAATGAGCAGTTCTTC.

The V call is TRBV9, the J call TRBJ2-7; TRBD1 matches at 9 bases. The CDR3 covers 15 residues. Germline CDR1 and CDR2: SGDLS and YYNGEE. With 4 bases clipped from V and 4 bases from J, the junction kept 9 bases outside the gene matches. The CDR3 is CASSRDPGQGYEQYF. CDR3 coding DNA: TGTGCCAGCAGCCGGGACCCGGGACAGGGTTACGAGCAGTACTTC.

The CDR3 DNA reads as TGCGCCAGCAGCCCTTCCCTAGAGACCCAGTACTTC. Translation: CASSPSLETQYF. The chain combines TRBV5-1 with TRBJ2-5; D not resolved. The V gene lost 4 bases and the J gene lost 4 bases, with 8 bases spanning the gap. The CDR3 consists of 12 residues. Germline V gene lookup returns CDR1 SGHRS and CDR2 YFSETQ. Combining the CDR3 with reference TRBV5-1 and TRBJ2-5 gives the whole variable domain KAGVTQTPRYLIKTRGQQVTLSCSPISGHRSVSWYQQTPGQGLQFLFEYFSETQRNKGNFPGRFSGRQFSNSRSEMNVSTLELGDSALYLCASSPSLETQYFGPGTRLLVL.

This sequence joins TRBV5-6 and TRBJ1-3, with TRBD1 identical over 8 bases. CDR3 length: 16 amino acids. Germline CDR1 is SGHDT and CDR2 is YYEEEE. The V segment lost 4 bases and the J segment 0 bases; nucleotides outside the gene matches: 6. CDR3 coding DNA: TGTGCCAGCAGCCTGGACAGGGAGAACTCTGGAAACACCATATATTTT. As protein: CASSLDRENSGNTIYF.

As for this clone: The same CDR3 can be traced to other DNA sequences in this sample. The V call is TRBV9, the J call TRBJ1-3; 8 nucleotides align to TRBD1. Per the germline V gene, CDR1 is SGDLS and CDR2 is YYNGEE. This CDR3 is 15 amino acids long. With 2 bases clipped from V and 0 bases from J, the junction kept 1 base outside the gene matches. The CDR3 sequence is CASSVGQGSGNTIYF. CDR3 DNA sequence: TGTGCCAGCAGCGTCGGACAGGGCTCTGGAAACACCATATATTTT.

V usage is TRBV5-8 and J usage is TRBJ2-4; D not resolved. Germline CDR1 is SGHTS and CDR2 is YDEGEE. Deletions cut 4 bases from V and 12 bases from J, with 11 bases between. The CDR3 is made up of 11 amino acids. The CDR3 sequence is CASSPGPAQYF. The CDR3 DNA follows: TGTGCCAGCAGCCCCGGGCCCGCTCAGTACTTC.

The gene calls are TRBV11-3 and TRBJ2-2, with D tentatively TRBD2 (6 bases). Germline V CDR1 and CDR2: SGHNT, YENEEA. V dropped 6 bases and J dropped 7 bases, with 9 bases sitting between them. This CDR3 comprises 12 residues. The CDR3 loop is CASREGNGELFF. CDR3 coding DNA: TGTGCCAGCAGGGAGGGAAACGGGGAGCTGTTTTTT.

The rearrangement joins TRBV5-5 to TRBJ1-3; 7 bases match TRBD1. CDR3 size: 15 residues. Germline V CDR1 and CDR2: SGHKS, YYEKEE (reference sequence). J gave up 1 base and V 2 bases, and 3 bases lay outside the gene matches. The CDR3 sequence is CASSFGRGSGNTIYF. The CDR3, as DNA: TGTGCCAGCAGCTTCGGCAGGGGGTCTGGAAACACCATATATTTT.

CDR3 residues: CASSPGRLASYEQYF. CDR3 DNA sequence: TGCGCCAGCAGCCCCGGCAGACTAGCGTCCTACGAGCAGTACTTC. The V gene is TRBV4-1, the J gene TRBJ2-7; 8 positions match TRBD2. Germline loops: CDR1 MGHRA, CDR2 YSYEKL. The CDR3 extends over 15 amino acids. J was trimmed by 1 base and V by 4 bases; bases with no gene match: 6.

This rearrangement joins TRBV27 to TRBJ2-1; D is uncertain. This CDR3 has 15 residues. Looked up from germline, CDR1 is MNHEY and CDR2 is SMNVEV (reference sequence). With 2 bases removed from V and 4 bases from J, the gap between germline ends came to 12 bases. CDR3 residues: CASSLRQRQYNEQFF. DNA of the CDR3: TGTGCCAGCAGTTTAAGGCAGCGTCAATACAATGAGCAGTTCTTC.

This rearrangement joins TRBV11-2 to TRBJ1-4; D gene ambiguous. Germline lookup yields CDR1 SGHAT and CDR2 FQNNGV. The CDR3 has 15 residues. The V and J ends lost 5 bases and 0 bases respectively, with 10 bases between them. The CDR3 DNA reads TGTGCCAGCAGCCCCCGAAGTGCAACTAATGAAAAACTGTTTTTT. Protein: CASSPRSATNEKLFF.

This chain connects TRBV7-8 to TRBJ2-2, with D possibly being TRBD1 (5 bases). The V end was cut by 7 bases, the J end by 3 bases, with 15 bases between. From germline, CDR1 is SGHVS and CDR2 FQNEAQ. The CDR3 is 15 residues long. CDR3 sequence: CASNPIGADTGELFF. The CDR3 DNA follows: TGTGCCAGCAATCCGATAGGGGCGGACACCGGGGAGCTGTTTTTT.

The V gene is TRBV9, the J gene TRBJ2-7, with TRBD2 as a possible D gene (5 bases). CDR3 size: 16 residues. V was trimmed by 1 base and J by 4 bases, leaving 18 bases between them. Germline-derived CDR1 and CDR2 are SGDLS and YYNGEE. CDR3 region: CASSVFPNEGLYEQYF. In DNA form, the CDR3 reads TGTGCCAGCAGCGTATTTCCCAACGAGGGCTTGTACGAGCAGTACTTC.

The chain is built from TRBV6-1 and TRBJ2-3; 9 bases are a match to TRBD2. Germline values: CDR1 MNHNS, CDR2 SASEGT. The CDR3 consists of 16 residues. Trimming took 2 bases from V and 6 from J; bases not matched to a gene: 9. The CDR3 nucleotides read TGTGCCAGCAGTGAACTAAGGAGCGGGAGGACCGATACGCAGTATTTT. Its translation: CASSELRSGRTDTQYF.

The chain links TRBV7-9 to TRBJ1-1; the match to TRBD1 covers 9 bases. V lost 0 bases and J lost 3; bases outside the gene matches: 11. From germline, CDR1 is SEHNR and CDR2 FQNEAQ (reference sequence). The CDR3 covers 18 residues. This CDR3 is CASSLALGTGLRDTEAFF. As DNA, the CDR3 is TGTGCCAGCAGCTTAGCCCTCGGGACAGGGTTACGGGACACTGAAGCTTTCTTT.

This rearrangement joins TRBV27 to TRBJ1-1, with D unclear. The germline V gene encodes CDR1 MNHEY and CDR2 SMNVEV (reference sequence). This CDR3 is 13 amino acids long. The germline V and J ends were trimmed by 5 bases and 10 bases, with 17 bases remaining between them. The CDR3 coding sequence is TGTGCCAGCAGTCCCCAGGTTACCTTCGGAGCTTTCTTT. Protein sequence: CASSPQVTFGAFF.

V gene TRBV30 combines with J gene TRBJ2-3; TRBD1 matches 10 bases. Germline V gene lookup returns CDR1 GTSNPN and CDR2 SVGIG (reference sequence). V trimming: 0 bases; J trimming: 4 bases; junction bases outside the gene matches: 13. This CDR3 is 18 amino acids long. CDR3 amino acids: CAWSVLSLTGGRADTQYF. The CDR3 region has the DNA TGTGCCTGGAGTGTACTAAGTTTGACAGGGGGCCGCGCAGATACGCAGTATTTT.

The CDR3 loop is CASSYTVTQETQYF. The DNA of the CDR3 is TGTGCCAGCAGTTACACAGTGACTCAAGAGACCCAGTACTTC. The chain joins TRBV6-5 to TRBJ2-5, with D unresolved. Trimming cost V 2 bases and J 2 bases, with 9 bases left between them. The CDR3 extends over 14 amino acids. Germline values: CDR1 MNHEY, CDR2 SVGAGI.

The chain is built from TRBV5-1 and TRBJ2-5; D call uncertain. Per the germline V gene, CDR1 is SGHRS and CDR2 is YFSETQ. Trimming took 0 bases from V and 4 from J, leaving 13 bases between them. The CDR3 sequence is 15 residues long. CDR3 DNA sequence: TGCGCCAGCAGCTTGGGTGGGGAAGACGGAGAGACCCAGTACTTC. Protein sequence: CASSLGGEDGETQYF.

DNA for the CDR3: TGTGCCAGCAGACCAATAATGAGGCGAGGGATCGAGGACAATGAGCAGTTCTTC. Residues: CASRPIMRRGIEDNEQFF. J is TRBJ2-1 and V is TRBV5-4; tentative D call: TRBD2 (5 bases). The germline CDR1 and CDR2 sequences are SGHNT and YYREEE (reference sequence). The CDR3 loop spans 18 amino acids. With 5 bases removed from V and 5 bases from J, the gap between germline ends came to 26 bases. The entire variable domain, with the rest obtained from reference TRBV5-4 and TRBJ2-1, is as follows: ETGVTQSPTHLIKTRGQQVTLRCSSQSGHNTVSWYQQALGQGPQFIFQYYREEENGRGNFPPRFSGLQFPNYSSELNVNALELDDSALYLCASRPIMRRGIEDNEQFFGPGTRLTVL.

V and J are TRBV7-9 and TRBJ2-5; weak D call: TRBD2 (5 bases). Germline CDR1 reads SEHNR; CDR2 reads FQNEAQ (reference sequence). The CDR3 spans 13 residues. V was clipped by 8 bases and J by 1 base, with 11 bases between them. The CDR3 nucleotides read TGTGCCAGCGCGGAGGCAGTCCAAGAGACCCAGTACTTC. Protein: CASAEAVQETQYF. Drawing the rest from reference TRBV7-9 and TRBJ2-5, the complete variable domain is DTGVSQNPRHKITKRGQNVTFRCDPISEHNRLYWYRQTLGQGPEFLTYFQNEAQLEKSRLLSDRFSAERPKGSFSTLEIQRTEQGDSAMYLCASAEAVQETQYFGPGTRLLVL.

Turning to this clone: Germline is not matched at one junction end, which may reflect a read error. This chain joins TRBV6-5 and TRBJ2-7, with 8 bases that match TRBD2. The CDR3 extends over 13 amino acids. Germline values: CDR1 MNHEY, CDR2 SVGAGI. The DNA of the CDR3 is TGTGCCAGCAGTTACCCATATAGCGGGGAACAATTCTTC. Translating it yields CASSYPYSGEQFF.